Presented here are 18 T cell receptor beta chains from one specimen sequenced in a study of regulatory T cells in long-lasting Graves disease. Arm-PCR with iRepertoire HTBI primers amplified the CDR3 regions for these TCR beta libraries. TCRdb reprocessed the multiplex PCR reads with MiXCR, giving one entry per CDR3 protein. The sample records 350,000 to 450,000 distinct CDR3 sequences, about an eighth being singletons. The time point here: newly diagnosed GD, antithyroid drugs for less than 3 months. RNA extracted from PBMCs served as the sequencing template. These data were likewise used in another study, on T cells in Graves' hyperthyroidism and ophthalmopathy.

The sequences come from peripheral blood mononuclear cells (PBMCs), collected at new diagnosis, from a patient treated with antithyroid drugs. Receptors were obtained from a woman younger than 35 with Graves disease.

At least ten counts were recorded for this clonotype. The CDR3 nucleotides read TGTGCCGCGGGACAGGGGGAAGGAGGCTACACCTTC. The encoded protein is CAAGQGEGGYTF. The chain is built from TRBV6-1 and TRBJ1-2, with 11 nucleotides matching TRBD1. With 11 bases clipped from V and 8 bases from J, the junction kept 7 bases outside the gene matches. The CDR3 runs to 12 residues. Per germline, CDR1 MNHNS and CDR2 SASEGT.

Note on this clonotype: This may be a read error: a much more frequent sequence differs by one nucleotide. The chain carries TRBV20-1 and TRBJ1-6; D gene uncertain. Germline V gene sequence: CDR1 DFQATT, CDR2 SNEGSKA (reference sequence). This CDR3 has 16 residues. CDR3 sequence reads: CSTRDLTAYHNSPLHF. CDR3 nucleotide sequence: TGCAGTACTAGAGATCTTACAGCTTATCATAATTCACCCCTCCACTTT.

This clonotype occurred a few times. V usage is TRBV27 and J usage is TRBJ2-4; 8 positions match TRBD1. The CDR3 is made up of 14 amino acids. CDR1 and CDR2 from the germline V gene are MNHEY and SMNVEV (reference sequence). The trim removed 4 bases at V and 2 bases at J, leaving 1 base unmatched. CDR3 bases: TGTGCCAGCAGTTGGGACAGGACCAAAAACATTCAGTACTTC. Translating gives CASSWDRTKNIQYF.

This clonotype has at least ten counts. This chain joins TRBV15 and TRBJ2-2; 7 nucleotides agree with TRBD2. With 5 bases clipped from V and 4 bases from J, the junction kept 7 bases outside the gene matches. The germline gives CDR1 LNHNV, CDR2 YYDKDF (reference sequence). The CDR3 covers 15 residues. The CDR3 protein is CATSQAGEVTGELFF. CDR3 in DNA: TGTGCCACCAGCCAGGCGGGAGAGGTCACCGGGGAGCTGTTTTTT. Full variable domain (outside the CDR3, taken from reference TRBV15 and TRBJ2-2): DAMVIQNPRYQVTQFGKPVTLSCSQTLNHNVMYWYQQKSSQAPKLLFHYYDKDFNNEADTPDNFQSRRPNTSFCFLDIRSPGLGDTAMYLCATSQAGEVTGELFFGEGSRLTVL.

This clonotype came up many times. The chain recombines TRBV30 with TRBJ2-2, with D unresolved. CDR1 and CDR2 from the germline V gene are GTSNPN and SVGIG (reference sequence). The germline V and J ends were trimmed by 4 bases and 4 bases, with 7 bases remaining between them. The length of the CDR3 is 12 residues. This chain's CDR3 is CAWTVGTGELFF. The CDR3 DNA follows: TGTGCCTGGACGGTCGGCACCGGGGAGCTGTTTTTT.

The sample holds many counts of this clonotype. The chain links TRBV5-1 to TRBJ2-7, with D uncertain. Trimming shortened V by 0 bases and J by 5 bases, and 12 bases separated the two germline ends. CDR1 and CDR2 from the germline V gene are SGHRS and YFSETQ. The CDR3 is 14 amino acids. CDR3 nucleotide sequence: TGCGCCAGCAGCTTGGGGGATCTGGGCGACGAGCAGTACTTC. Amino acids: CASSLGDLGDEQYF.

This clonotype was picked up many times. The chain couples TRBV6-1 to TRBJ2-1; D gene unclear. The CDR3 runs 11 residues. V lost 2 bases, J lost 13 bases, and 9 bases lay in between. Per the germline V gene, CDR1 is MNHNS and CDR2 is SASEGT. The CDR3 protein is CASSELVRQFF. The CDR3 nucleotides are TGTGCCAGCAGTGAACTGGTGCGTCAGTTCTTC.

This clonotype was detected a few times. This chain joins TRBV4-1 and TRBJ1-6; D unresolved. Trimming took 1 base from V and 5 from J, leaving 9 bases between them. The germline CDR1 and CDR2 sequences are MGHRA and YSYEKL. This CDR3 has 15 amino acids. The CDR3 DNA reads as TGCGCCAGCAGCCAAGTGCCAGGTGATAATTCACCCCTCCACTTT. It encodes CASSQVPGDNSPLHF.

Many counts were recorded for this clonotype. The V call is TRBV7-3, the J call TRBJ2-1; D is perhaps TRBD2 (5 bases). This CDR3 is built from 15 residues. Germline V gene sequence: CDR1 SGHTA, CDR2 FQGTGA. Trimming pared 4 bases from V and 8 bases from J, leaving 18 bases between. In DNA form, the CDR3 reads TGTGCCAGCAGCTCTGTGATGGAGGTTAGGGATGAGCAGTTCTTC. Protein product: CASSSVMEVRDEQFF.

This clonotype was seen at least ten times. This chain joins TRBV20-1 and TRBJ2-3; D ambiguous. The length of the CDR3 is 17 residues. CDR1 is DFQATT and CDR2 is SNEGSKA in the germline V gene (reference sequence). V was pared by 3 bases and J by 2 bases, with 21 bases between. CDR3 amino acids: CSASDFLNSHPTDTQYF. CDR3 sequence (DNA): TGCAGTGCTAGTGATTTCCTGAACAGTCACCCCACAGATACGCAGTATTTT.

This clonotype was seen at least ten times. The chain links TRBV20-1 to TRBJ2-1; D perhaps matches TRBD2 (7 bases). V was clipped by 6 bases and J by 9 bases, with 27 bases between them. CDR1 is DFQATT, CDR2 SNEGSKA, per germline (reference sequence). CDR3 length: 16 residues. CDR3 sequence (DNA): TGCAGTGCCCTTAATGTGATTGGGGGGGGGCCGGGTGAGCAGTTCTTC. It encodes CSALNVIGGGPGEQFF.

This clonotype has a count of ten or more. The chain couples TRBV11-2 to TRBJ2-7; a weak D match, TRBD1 (7 bases). CDR1 and CDR2 (germline): SGHAT, FQNNGV. The CDR3 runs 16 residues. Deletions cut 6 bases from V and 3 bases from J, with 21 bases between. The CDR3 DNA follows: TGTGCCAGCAGTTCGGAGGGGGCTCCGCGCCTCTACGAGCAGTACTTC. Amino acids: CASSSEGAPRLYEQYF.

This clonotype was counted at least ten times. CDR3 protein: CASSYDRGATYGYTF. The CDR3 DNA reads as TGTGCCAGCAGTTACGACAGGGGTGCTACTTATGGCTACACCTTC. V and J are TRBV6-2 or TRBV6-3 and TRBJ1-2, with TRBD1 identical over 8 bases. Looked up from germline, CDR1 is MNHEY and CDR2 is SVGEGT. The V gene end was trimmed by 2 bases and the J gene end by 5 bases; junction bases not matched to a gene: 7. There are 15 residues in the CDR3.

Many counts were recorded for this clonotype. The chain links TRBV2 to TRBJ1-3, with 7 bases aligning to TRBD1. The CDR3 length is 13 residues. The V gene's germline CDR1 is SNHLY and CDR2 FYNNEI. The V and J ends lost 1 base and 9 bases, in that order; junction bases with no gene match: 3. Here the CDR3 DNA reads TGTGCCAGCAGTGAAGAGACAGGGACCACCATATATTTT. Amino acid sequence: CASSEETGTTIYF.

The sample holds many counts of this clonotype. The rearrangement joins TRBV6-1 to TRBJ2-1; TRBD2 aligns across 10 bases. Trimming took 6 bases from V and 9 from J; bases not matched to a gene: 11. The CDR3 consists of 15 residues. CDR1 and CDR2 from the germline V gene are MNHNS and SASEGT. CDR3 sequence: CASRRLAGESREQFF. CDR3 sequence (DNA): TGTGCCAGCAGACGCCTAGCGGGAGAATCCCGTGAGCAGTTCTTC.

This clonotype occurred many times. This chain connects TRBV10-1 to TRBJ1-1; D unresolved. CDR3 length equals 15 residues. Germline-derived CDR1 and CDR2 are WNHNN and SYGVQD (reference sequence). V was shortened by 7 bases and J by 0 bases, with 15 bases between the two germline ends. Written as DNA, the CDR3 is TGCGCCAGCACCCGAAATACCGTTATGAACACTGAAGCTTTCTTT. Its protein product is CASTRNTVMNTEAFF.

At least ten counts were recorded for this clonotype. The chain combines TRBV28 with TRBJ2-1; possibly TRBD2 for D (5 bases). Looked up from germline, CDR1 is MDHEN and CDR2 is SYDVKM. Trimming shortened V by 3 bases and J by 8 bases, and 38 bases separated the two germline ends. The CDR3 is 22 amino acids. For the CDR3, the DNA is TGTGCCAGCAGTTTTTCCACGGTGACCCCTCAAGGGTCCTCTAGCCGGTTCTATGAGCAGTTCTTC. As protein: CASSFSTVTPQGSSSRFYEQFF.

In this sample, this clonotype turned up many times. The chain uses TRBV5-1 and TRBJ2-2; D not certain. Per the germline V gene, CDR1 is SGHRS and CDR2 is YFSETQ. V dropped 1 base and J dropped 4 bases, with 17 bases sitting between them. This CDR3 is built from 17 residues. The CDR3 loop is CASSLSPTGSSTGELFF. CDR3 in DNA: TGCGCCAGCAGCTTGTCTCCTACCGGGTCAAGCACCGGGGAGCTGTTTTTT. Using reference TRBV5-1 and TRBJ2-2 for the parts outside the CDR3, the full variable domain is KAGVTQTPRYLIKTRGQQVTLSCSPISGHRSVSWYQQTPGQGLQFLFEYFSETQRNKGNFPGRFSGRQFSNSRSEMNVSTLELGDSALYLCASSLSPTGSSTGELFFGEGSRLTVL.